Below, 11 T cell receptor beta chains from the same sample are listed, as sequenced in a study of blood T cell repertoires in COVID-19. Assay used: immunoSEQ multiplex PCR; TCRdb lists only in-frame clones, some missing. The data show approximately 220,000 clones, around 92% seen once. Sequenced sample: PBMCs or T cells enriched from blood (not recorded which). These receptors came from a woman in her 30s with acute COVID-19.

This CDR3 reads CASSIRGGNTDTQYF. CDR3 bases: TGTGCCAGCAGCATACGGGGGGGAAACACAGATACGCAGTATTTT. The rearrangement links TRBV9 to TRBJ2-3, with 8 bases aligning to TRBD2. Per germline, CDR1 SGDLS and CDR2 YYNGEE. With 4 bases clipped from V and 2 bases from J, the junction kept 6 bases outside the gene matches. The CDR3 spans 15 residues.

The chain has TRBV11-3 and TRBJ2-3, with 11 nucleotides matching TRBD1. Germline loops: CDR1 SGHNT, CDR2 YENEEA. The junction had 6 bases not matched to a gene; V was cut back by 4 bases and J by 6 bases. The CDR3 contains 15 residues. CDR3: CASSSRTGGGDTQYF. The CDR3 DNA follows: TGTGCCAGCAGCTCCCGGACAGGGGGCGGGGATACGCAGTATTTT.

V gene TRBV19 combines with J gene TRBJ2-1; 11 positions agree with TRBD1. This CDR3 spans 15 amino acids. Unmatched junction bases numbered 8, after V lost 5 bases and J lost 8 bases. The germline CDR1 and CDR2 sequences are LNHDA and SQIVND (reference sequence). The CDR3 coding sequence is TGTGCCAGTAGTCCCCGGGACAGGGGGGAATATGAGCAGTTCTTC. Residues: CASSPRDRGEYEQFF.

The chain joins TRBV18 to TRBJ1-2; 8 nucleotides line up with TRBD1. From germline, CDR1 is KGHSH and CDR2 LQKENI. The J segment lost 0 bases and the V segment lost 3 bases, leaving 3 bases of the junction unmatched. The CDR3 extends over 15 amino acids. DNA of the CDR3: TGTGCCAGCTCACCGGGACAGGTTACTAACTATGGCTACACCTTC. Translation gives CASSPGQVTNYGYTF. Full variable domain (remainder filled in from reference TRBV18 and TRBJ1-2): NAGVMQNPRHLVRRRGQEARLRCSPMKGHSHVYWYRQLPEEGLKFMVYLQKENIIDESGMPKERFSAEFPKEGPSILRIQQVVRGDSAAYFCASSPGQVTNYGYTFGSGTRLTVV.

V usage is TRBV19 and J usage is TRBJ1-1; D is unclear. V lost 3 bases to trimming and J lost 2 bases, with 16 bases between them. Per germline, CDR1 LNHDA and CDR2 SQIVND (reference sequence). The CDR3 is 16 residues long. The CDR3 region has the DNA TGTGCCAGTAGTATCCTACGGGGAGGTCTAAACACTGAAGCTTTCTTT. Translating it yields CASSILRGGLNTEAFF.

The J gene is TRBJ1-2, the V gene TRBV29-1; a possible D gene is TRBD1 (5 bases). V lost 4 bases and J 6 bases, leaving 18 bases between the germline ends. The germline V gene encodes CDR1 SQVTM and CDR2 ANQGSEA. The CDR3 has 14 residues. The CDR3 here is CSVGFGGGKNGYTF. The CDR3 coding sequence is TGCAGCGTTGGTTTCGGGGGTGGTAAAAATGGCTACACCTTC.

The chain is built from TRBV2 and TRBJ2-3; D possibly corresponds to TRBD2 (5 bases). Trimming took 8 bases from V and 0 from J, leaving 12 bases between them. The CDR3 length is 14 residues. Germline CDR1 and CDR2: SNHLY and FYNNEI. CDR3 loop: CASGRAVSTDTQYF. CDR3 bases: TGTGCCAGCGGGCGAGCGGTTAGCACAGATACGCAGTATTTT.

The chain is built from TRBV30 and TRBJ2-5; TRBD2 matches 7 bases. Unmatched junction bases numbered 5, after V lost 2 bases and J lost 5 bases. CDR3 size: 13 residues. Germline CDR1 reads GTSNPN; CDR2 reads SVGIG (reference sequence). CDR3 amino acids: CAWSNGLEETQYF. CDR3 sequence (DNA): TGTGCCTGGAGTAACGGACTAGAGGAGACCCAGTACTTC.

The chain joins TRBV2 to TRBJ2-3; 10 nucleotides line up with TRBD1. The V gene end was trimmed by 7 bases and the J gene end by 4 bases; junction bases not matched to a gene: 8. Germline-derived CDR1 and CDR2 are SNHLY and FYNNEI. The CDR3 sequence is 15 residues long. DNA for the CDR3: TGTGCCAGCACCCGCCGGGGACAGGGGTCAGATACGCAGTATTTT. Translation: CASTRRGQGSDTQYF.

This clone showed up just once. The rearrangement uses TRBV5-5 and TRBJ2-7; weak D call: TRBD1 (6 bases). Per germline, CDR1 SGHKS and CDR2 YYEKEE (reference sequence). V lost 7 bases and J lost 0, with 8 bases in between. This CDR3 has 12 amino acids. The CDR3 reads CASGQTSYEQYF. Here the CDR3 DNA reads TGTGCCAGCGGACAGACCTCCTACGAGCAGTACTTC.

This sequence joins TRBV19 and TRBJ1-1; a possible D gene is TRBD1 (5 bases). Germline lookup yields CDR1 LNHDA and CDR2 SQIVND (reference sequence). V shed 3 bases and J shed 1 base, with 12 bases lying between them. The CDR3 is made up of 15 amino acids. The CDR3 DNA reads TGTGCCAGTAGTATGAACAGGAACTGGAACACTGAAGCTTTCTTT. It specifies CASSMNRNWNTEAFF.